This is a list of T cell receptor beta chains from one sample in a study of T cell repertoires in cytomegalovirus infection. TCRdb itself ran the reads through MiXCR, one entry per CDR3 protein. The data hold over 150,000 distinct CDR3 sequences, with 17% observed a single time. Sequencing used CD8+ T cells from PBMCs. The origin of the receptors is a human donor in good health (CMV status not recorded). Some clones in this sample may be carry-over from other donors' samples. Both conserved end residues are part of each CDR3. D genes are given only for firm matches. The size entry is marked missing in some rows and otherwise reads once, few, many or a size class.

TRBJ2-3	TRBV15	NA	15	few	CATSRKAGAGDTQYF	TGTGCCACCAGCAGAAAGGCGGGGGCAGGCGATACGCAGTATTTT
TRBJ2-7	TRBV7-2	TRBD1	15	few	CASSAGTGGNYEQYF	TGTGCCAGCAGCGCCGGGACAGGGGGCAACTACGAGCAGTACTTC
TRBJ2-7	TRBV28	TRBD1	13	NA	CASSNLRGYEQYF	TGTGCCAGCAGCAACCTCAGGGGGTACGAGCAGTACTTC
TRBJ1-3	TRBV7-9	TRBD1	17	few	CASSGDRGRGTGNTIYF	TGTGCCAGCAGCGGAGACAGGGGGCGCGGGACTGGAAACACCATATATTTT
TRBJ2-5	TRBV15	TRBD1	16	NA	CATSRDGTAYQETQYF	TGTGCCACCAGCAGAGATGGGACAGCGTACCAAGAGACCCAGTACTTC
TRBJ2-1	TRBV2	NA	17	NA	CASSDPFRDMLYNEQFF	TGTGCCAGCAGTGATCCTTTCCGGGACATGTTATACAATGAGCAGTTCTTC
TRBJ2-2	TRBV7-6	NA	12	NA	CASSFFTGELFF	TGTGCCAGCAGCTTCTTCACCGGGGAGCTGTTTTTT
TRBJ2-1	TRBV20-1	NA	15	NA	CSARDRTASYNEQFF	TGCAGTGCTAGAGATCGGACGGCCTCCTACAATGAGCAGTTCTTC
TRBJ2-7	TRBV6-5	TRBD2	15	NA	CASSSGTSGSYEQYF	TGTGCCAGCAGCTCCGGGACTAGCGGGTCCTACGAGCAGTACTTC
TRBJ1-2	TRBV27	TRBD1	14	few	CASSPRQGRYGYTF	TGTGCCAGCAGTCCACGACAGGGACGCTATGGCTACACCTTC
TRBJ2-1	TRBV20-1	NA	15	few	CSARSQWIPYNEQFF	TGCAGTGCTAGAAGCCAGTGGATTCCCTACAATGAGCAGTTCTTC
TRBJ2-7	TRBV14	NA	14	NA	CASSQTGRSYEQYF	TGTGCCAGCAGCCAAACGGGACGCTCCTACGAGCAGTACTTC
TRBJ2-7	TRBV4-1	TRBD1	13	NA	CASSPDRTHEQYF	TGCGCCAGCAGCCCGGACAGGACCCACGAGCAGTACTTC
TRBJ2-1	TRBV7-6	NA	16	many	CASSPPRGASYNEQFF	TGTGCCAGCAGCCCCCCCCGGGGGGCCTCCTACAATGAGCAGTTCTTC
TRBJ2-3	TRBV12-3/TRBV12-4	TRBD1	14	few	CASSPDRFPDTQYF	TGTGCCAGCAGCCCGGACAGGTTCCCAGATACGCAGTATTTT
TRBJ2-7	TRBV7-2	NA	13	few	CASSISTNSQQYF	TGTGCCAGCAGCATAAGTACTAATAGTCAGCAGTACTTC
TRBJ2-7	TRBV7-2	TRBD1	16	many	CASSQGKGQEFYEQYF	TGTGCCAGCAGCCAAGGAAAGGGACAGGAGTTTTACGAGCAGTACTTC
TRBJ1-2	TRBV6-2/TRBV6-3	TRBD1	16	few	CASSRQTGRTNYGYTF	TGTGCCAGCAGTCGACAGACAGGGAGGACTAACTATGGCTACACCTTC
TRBJ2-5	TRBV7-2	TRBD2	17	NA	CASSLGLAGEIQETQYF	TGTGCCAGCAGCTTAGGCCTAGCGGGGGAAATACAAGAGACCCAGTACTTC
TRBJ2-7	TRBV24-1	TRBD1	15	few	CATSETTGNSYEQYF	TGTGCCACCAGTGAAACGACAGGGAACTCCTACGAGCAGTACTTC
TRBJ2-6	TRBV7-6	NA	19	NA	CASSLMRPQGPSGANVLTF	TGTGCCAGCAGCTTAATGAGACCACAGGGCCCCTCTGGGGCCAACGTCCTGACTTTC
TRBJ1-2	TRBV2	TRBD1	13	NA	CASPGQWLYGYTF	TGTGCCAGCCCGGGACAGTGGCTCTATGGCTACACCTTC
TRBJ2-1	TRBV6-2/TRBV6-3	NA	13	NA	CASSPTRTSEQFF	TGTGCCAGCAGCCCTACAAGGACCAGTGAGCAGTTCTTC
TRBJ2-1	TRBV6-2/TRBV6-3	TRBD1	14	NA	CASKPGTDPNEQFF	TGTGCCAGCAAACCCGGGACAGACCCGAATGAGCAGTTCTTC
TRBJ2-5	TRBV24-1	TRBD1	13	NA	CATSSGTEETQYF	TGTGCCACCAGCTCCGGGACAGAAGAGACCCAGTACTTC
TRBJ2-7	TRBV12-3/TRBV12-4	NA	12	few	CASSLQGREQYF	TGTGCCAGCAGTTTACAGGGTCGCGAGCAGTACTTC
TRBJ2-1	TRBV29-1	NA	16	few	CSVEGSLDGSYNEQFF	TGCAGCGTTGAAGGGAGTTTAGATGGCTCCTACAATGAGCAGTTCTTC
TRBJ1-5	TRBV7-9	TRBD1	15	few	CASSLEGAKDQPQHF	TGTGCCAGCAGCTTAGAGGGGGCAAAGGATCAGCCCCAGCATTTT
TRBJ2-5	TRBV7-2	NA	13	few	CASSSRWGETQYF	TGTGCCAGCAGCTCCAGATGGGGGGAGACCCAGTACTTC
TRBJ1-5	TRBV28	NA	14	NA	CASRTRGLGQPQHF	TGTGCCAGCAGGACCAGGGGTTTAGGTCAGCCCCAGCATTTT
TRBJ2-2	TRBV7-2	TRBD2	17	few	CATVGKRGGRYTGELFF	TGTGCCACAGTCGGCAAGCGGGGGGGCCGATACACCGGGGAGCTGTTTTTT
TRBJ1-1	TRBV7-8	NA	11	NA	CASSLWTEAFF	TGTGCCAGCAGCTTATGGACAGAAGCTTTCTTT
TRBJ2-7	TRBV7-6	NA	17	NA	CASSLGPPQALAYEQYF	TGTGCCAGCAGCTTAGGCCCTCCACAGGCTCTGGCCTACGAGCAGTACTTC
TRBJ1-5	TRBV12-3/TRBV12-4	NA	12	few	CASTFPGQPQHF	TGTGCCAGCACTTTTCCCGGGCAGCCCCAGCATTTT
TRBJ2-4	TRBV7-2	TRBD1	16	NA	CASSPAGDRGYNIQYF	TGTGCCAGCAGCCCAGCGGGGGACAGGGGTTATAACATTCAGTACTTC
TRBJ2-1	TRBV20-1	TRBD2	11	few	CSARLSSGVVF	TGCAGTGCTAGGTTGTCTAGCGGGGTTGTCTTC
TRBJ2-1	TRBV7-8	NA	12	many	CASSLLTFEQFF	TGTGCCAGCAGCTTGTTGACATTTGAGCAGTTCTTC
TRBJ2-3	TRBV12-3/TRBV12-4	NA	15	few	CASSRGAPSTDTQYF	TGTGCCAGCAGTCGGGGGGCCCCTAGCACAGATACGCAGTATTTT
TRBJ1-1	TRBV7-2	TRBD1	15	once	CASSLAQGVATEAFF	TGTGCCAGCAGCTTAGCGCAGGGGGTGGCCACTGAAGCTTTCTTT
TRBJ1-5	TRBV12-3/TRBV12-4	NA	13	few	CASSSDVRGPQHF	TGTGCCAGCAGCTCGGACGTGAGGGGCCCCCAGCATTTT
TRBJ1-1	TRBV6-2/TRBV6-3	NA	11	few	CASSPGNGAFF	TGTGCCAGCAGCCCGGGGAATGGAGCTTTCTTT
TRBJ2-7	TRBV7-9	NA	15	few	CASSPVPSGSYEQYF	TGTGCCAGCAGCCCCGTTCCCTCGGGATCCTACGAGCAGTACTTC
TRBJ1-6	TRBV7-2	NA	14	many	CASSPGPFNSPLHF	TGTGCCAGCAGCCCGGGACCGTTTAATTCACCCCTCCACTTT
TRBJ1-5	TRBV4-1	NA	17	few	CASSQVLEGSGNQPQHF	TGCGCCAGCAGCCAAGTTCTGGAGGGCAGTGGCAATCAGCCCCAGCATTTT
TRBJ2-2	TRBV19	TRBD1	13	NA	CASSSTGPGELFF	TGTGCCAGTAGTTCGACAGGGCCTGGGGAGCTGTTTTTT
TRBJ1-1	TRBV20-1	TRBD1	16	NA	CSASRWEGARVTEAFF	TGCAGTGCTAGTCGGTGGGAGGGGGCAAGGGTCACTGAAGCTTTCTTT
TRBJ1-2	TRBV7-9	NA	17	few	CASSTIPTAFSNYGYTF	TGTGCCAGCAGCACCATACCCACGGCCTTCTCTAACTATGGCTACACCTTC
TRBJ1-5	TRBV5-1	NA	18	few	CASPERGFAGYSNQPQHF	TGCGCCAGTCCGGAACGAGGTTTTGCGGGGTATAGCAATCAGCCCCAGCATTTT